The present T cell receptor (beta chain) was sequenced within a study of blood T cell repertoires in COVID-19. On the study more broadly: The United States, Italy and Spain provided the acute and convalescent COVID-19 samples.

This CDR3 contains 14 residues. The V end was cut by 3 bases, the J end by 3 bases, with 8 bases between. CDR1 is PRHDT and CDR2 is FYEKMQ in the germline V gene (reference sequence). Methods used by the authors: Amplification of reference gene primers provided the estimated nucleated cell counts. Libraries were prepared by immunoSEQ multiplex PCR; TCRdb keeps only in-frame clonotypes and omits some of them. From that table come the V and J calls and clone size; the DNA was used to work out D and trimming. The data show 130,000 to 150,000 clones, around 78% seen once. This sequence was found in a woman aged 55-69 years with acute or convalescent COVID-19. Source material: peripheral blood. The chain links TRBV13 to TRBJ2-2; D not resolved. The CDR3 region is CASSLRSDTGELFF. The CDR3 DNA sequence: TGTGCCAGCAGCTTGAGAAGTGACACCGGGGAGCTGTTTTTT. The full variable domain, its missing parts supplied by reference TRBV13 and TRBJ2-2, is AAGVIQSPRHLIKEKRETATLKCYPIPRHDTVYWYQQGPGQDPQFLISFYEKMQSDKGSIPDRFSAQQFSDYHSELNMSSLELGDSALYFCASSLRSDTGELFFGEGSRLTVL.